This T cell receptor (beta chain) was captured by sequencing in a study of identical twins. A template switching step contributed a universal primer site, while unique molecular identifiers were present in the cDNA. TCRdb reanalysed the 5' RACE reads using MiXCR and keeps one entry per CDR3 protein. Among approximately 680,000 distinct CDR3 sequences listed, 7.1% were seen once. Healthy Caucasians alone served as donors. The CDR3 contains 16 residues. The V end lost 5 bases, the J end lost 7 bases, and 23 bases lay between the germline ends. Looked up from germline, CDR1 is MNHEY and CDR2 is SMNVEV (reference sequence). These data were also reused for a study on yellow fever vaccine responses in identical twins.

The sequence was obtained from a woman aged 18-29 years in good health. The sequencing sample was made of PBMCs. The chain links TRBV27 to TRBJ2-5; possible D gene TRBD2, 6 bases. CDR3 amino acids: CASSPLPIGTGWTQYF. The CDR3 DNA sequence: TGTGCCAGCAGTCCCCTTCCGATCGGGACTGGATGGACCCAGTACTTC.